This T cell receptor (beta chain) derives from a study of identical twins. Whole-study results and caveats: Analyses of zero insertions could be partly confounded by invariant MAIT and iNKT cells.

One entry per CDR3 protein, called by TCRdb with MiXCR from the 5' RACE reads. Found here are 500,000 to 550,000 distinct CDR3 sequences, 22% of them singletons; the top ten hold about 0.93%. This clonotype was recorded at least ten times. Antigen specificity is unknown. These records were also assigned to another study, of T cells expressing NK-cell markers.

The receptor was derived from a woman aged 18-30 years in good health. The sample comprised CD4+ T cells sorted from blood.

CDR3 sequence reads: CASGLVRDGTANFQETQYF. The CDR3 bases are TGTGCTAGTGGTTTGGTTAGGGATGGGACGGCGAACTTCCAAGAGACCCAGTACTTC. The V call is TRBV12-5, the J call TRBJ2-5; possibly TRBD1 or TRBD2 for D (5 bases each). The CDR3 covers 19 residues. Trimming removed 0 bases from V and 1 base from J, with 21 bases in between. Germline V gene sequence: CDR1 LGHNT, CDR2 FRNRAP.